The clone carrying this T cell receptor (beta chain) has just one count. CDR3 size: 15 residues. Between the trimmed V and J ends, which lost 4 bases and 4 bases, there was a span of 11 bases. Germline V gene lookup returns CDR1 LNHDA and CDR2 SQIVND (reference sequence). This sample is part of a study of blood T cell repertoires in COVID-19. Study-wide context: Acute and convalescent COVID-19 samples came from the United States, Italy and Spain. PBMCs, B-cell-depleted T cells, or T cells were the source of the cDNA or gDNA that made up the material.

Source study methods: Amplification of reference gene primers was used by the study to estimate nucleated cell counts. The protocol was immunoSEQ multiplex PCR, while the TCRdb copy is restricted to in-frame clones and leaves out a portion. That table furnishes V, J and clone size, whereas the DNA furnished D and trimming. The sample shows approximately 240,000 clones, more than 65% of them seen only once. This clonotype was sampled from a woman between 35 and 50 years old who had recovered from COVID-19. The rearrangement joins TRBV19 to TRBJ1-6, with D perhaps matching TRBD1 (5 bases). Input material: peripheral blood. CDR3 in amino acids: CASSKGLEYNSPLHF. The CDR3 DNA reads TGTGCCAGTAGTAAGGGACTGGAATATAATTCACCCCTCCACTTT.